What follows describes a single TCR beta chain. Repertoires were generated with immunoSEQ multiplex PCR, while TCRdb's copy carries only in-frame clones and drops some. The table records about 20,000 clones, about 83% of them present only once. Trimming shortened V by 3 bases and J by 1 base, and 7 bases separated the two germline ends. CDR3 length: 13 amino acids. The data were obtained in a study of control samples from healthy donors and cancer patients. This TCR was sampled from a man aged 60 to 69 with head and neck cancer. This chain connects TRBV12-3 or TRBV12-4 to TRBJ2-7; no reliable D call. The material sequenced was PBMCs. CDR3 protein: CASSFRKSYEQYF. The CDR3 coding sequence is TGTGCCAGCAGTTTTCGTAAATCCTACGAGCAGTACTTC.